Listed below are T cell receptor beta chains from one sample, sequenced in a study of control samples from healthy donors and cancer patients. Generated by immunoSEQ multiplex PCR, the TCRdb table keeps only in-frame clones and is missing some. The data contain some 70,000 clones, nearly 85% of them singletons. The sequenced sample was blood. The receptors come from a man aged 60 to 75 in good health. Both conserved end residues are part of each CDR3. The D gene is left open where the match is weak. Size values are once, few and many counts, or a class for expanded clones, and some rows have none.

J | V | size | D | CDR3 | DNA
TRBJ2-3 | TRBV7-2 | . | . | CASSLALGVVADTQYF | TGTGCCAGCAGCTTAGCGCTGGGAGTTGTTGCAGATACGCAGTATTTT
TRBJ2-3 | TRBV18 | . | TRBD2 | CASSPRPAGSDTQYF | TGTGCCAGCTCACCACGCCCAGCGGGATCAGATACGCAGTATTTT
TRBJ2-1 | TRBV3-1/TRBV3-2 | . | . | CASSQSGSAGPSYNEQFF | TGTGCCAGCAGCCAATCCGGTTCAGCGGGCCCCTCCTACAATGAGCAGTTCTTC
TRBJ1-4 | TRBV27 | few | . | CASSHPGEKLFF | TGTGCCAGCAGCCACCCGGGAGAAAAACTGTTTTTT
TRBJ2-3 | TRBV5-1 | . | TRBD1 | CASSQTGADTQYF | TGCGCCAGCAGCCAGACAGGGGCCGATACGCAGTATTTT
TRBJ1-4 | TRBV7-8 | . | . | CASSLRTTSNEKLFF | TGTGCCAGCAGCTTAAGAACGACCTCTAATGAAAAACTGTTTTTT
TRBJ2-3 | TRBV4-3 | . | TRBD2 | CASSRSGRESYTQYF | TGCGCCAGCAGCCGTAGCGGGAGGGAGAGTTATACGCAGTATTTT
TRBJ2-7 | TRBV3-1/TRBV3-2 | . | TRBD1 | CASSQTGTGAYEQYF | TGTGCCAGCAGCCAAACCGGGACAGGCGCCTACGAGCAGTACTTC
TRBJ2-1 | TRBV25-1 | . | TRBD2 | CASSDQTSGVYNEQFF | TGTGCCAGCAGTGACCAGACTAGCGGGGTCTACAATGAGCAGTTCTTC
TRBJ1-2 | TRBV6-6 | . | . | CASIPYLLDGYTF | TGTGCCAGCATTCCGTACCTTCTGGATGGCTACACCTTC
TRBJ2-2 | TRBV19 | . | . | CASSGVRSTGELFF | TGTGCCAGTAGTGGGGTCCGGTCCACCGGGGAGCTGTTTTTT
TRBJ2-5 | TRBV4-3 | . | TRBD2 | CASSQQTSGRAQETQYF | TGCGCCAGCAGCCAACAGACTAGCGGGAGGGCCCAGGAGACCCAGTACTTC
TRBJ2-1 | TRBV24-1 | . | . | CATSDLLGGDNEQFF | TGTGCCACCAGTGATTTGCTGGGCGGAGACAATGAGCAGTTCTTC
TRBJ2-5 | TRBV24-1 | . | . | CATSDFGEGETQYF | TGTGCCACCAGTGATTTCGGGGAAGGGGAGACCCAGTACTTC
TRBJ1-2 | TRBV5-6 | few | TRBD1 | CASSYTGGLYGYTF | TGTGCCAGCAGTTACACAGGGGGCCTTTATGGCTACACCTTC
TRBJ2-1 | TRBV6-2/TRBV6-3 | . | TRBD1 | CASSMLSGTGPYNEQFF | TGTGCCAGCAGTATGCTCTCCGGGACAGGGCCTTACAATGAGCAGTTCTTC
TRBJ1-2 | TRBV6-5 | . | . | CASSYSIRSVSGYTF | TGTGCCAGCAGTTACTCCATTAGGTCCGTCAGTGGCTACACCTTC
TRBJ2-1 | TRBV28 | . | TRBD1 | CASTQDRVLNEQFF | TGTGCCAGCACCCAGGACAGGGTACTGAATGAGCAGTTCTTC
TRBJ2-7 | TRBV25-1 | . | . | CASSEGGVGIREQYF | TGTGCCAGCAGTGAAGGAGGGGTCGGGATACGCGAGCAGTACTTC
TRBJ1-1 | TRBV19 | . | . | CASSIGAGRSSQAFF | TGTGCCAGTAGTATAGGGGCAGGTCGCTCCTCTCAAGCTTTCTTT
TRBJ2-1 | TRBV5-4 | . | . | CASSLGGALANVGNEQFF | TGTGCCAGCAGCTTGGGAGGGGCCCTAGCGAATGTTGGTAATGAGCAGTTCTTC
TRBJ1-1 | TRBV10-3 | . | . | CAFPIRANTEAFF | TGTGCCTTTCCAATACGGGCGAACACTGAAGCTTTCTTT
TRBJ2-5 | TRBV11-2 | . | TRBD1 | CASSPRDRGGETQYF | TGTGCCAGCAGCCCGAGGGACAGGGGCGGGGAGACCCAGTACTTC
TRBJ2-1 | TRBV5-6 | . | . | CASSNTSYRSSYNEQFF | TGTGCCAGCAGCAACACTAGCTATCGGAGCTCCTACAATGAGCAGTTCTTC
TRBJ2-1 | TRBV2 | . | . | CASRFGGNNEQFF | TGTGCCAGCAGATTCGGGGGAAACAATGAGCAGTTCTTC
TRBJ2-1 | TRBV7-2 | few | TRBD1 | CASSLQQGHEQFF | TGTGCCAGCAGCTTACAACAGGGGCATGAGCAGTTCTTC
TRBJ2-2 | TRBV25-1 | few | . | CASSEFEGSSNTGELFF | TGTGCCAGCAGTGAATTTGAGGGGTCATCAAACACCGGGGAGCTGTTTTTT
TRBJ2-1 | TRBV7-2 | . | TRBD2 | CASSLTPGLAGFNEQFF | TGTGCCAGCAGCTTAACCCCGGGACTAGCGGGATTCAATGAGCAGTTCTTC
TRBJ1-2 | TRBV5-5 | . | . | CASSLRSGQFGGYTF | TGTGCCAGCAGCTTGAGGTCAGGCCAGTTCGGTGGCTACACCTTC
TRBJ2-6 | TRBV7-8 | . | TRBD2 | CASSPGGFSGANVLTF | TGTGCCAGCAGCCCGGGAGGTTTTTCTGGGGCCAACGTCCTGACTTTC
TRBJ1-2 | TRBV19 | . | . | CASSPGRGANYGYTF | TGTGCCAGTAGTCCGGGGCGTGGGGCTAACTATGGCTACACCTTC
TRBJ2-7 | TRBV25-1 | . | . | CASSEQGGSYEQYF | TGTGCCAGCAGTGAACAGGGGGGGTCCTACGAGCAGTACTTC
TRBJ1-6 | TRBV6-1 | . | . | CASSDSRISPLHF | TGTGCCAGCAGTGATTCTAGGATCTCACCCCTCCACTTT
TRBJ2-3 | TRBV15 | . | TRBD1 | CATSRDILGTATDTQYF | TGTGCCACCAGCAGAGATATTTTGGGGACAGCTACAGATACGCAGTATTTT
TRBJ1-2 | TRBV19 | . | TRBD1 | CASSKGQGIWGYTF | TGTGCCAGTAGTAAAGGACAGGGCATTTGGGGCTACACCTTC
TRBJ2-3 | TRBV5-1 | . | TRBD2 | CASSGLAGEDTQYF | TGCGCCAGCAGCGGGCTAGCGGGAGAGGATACGCAGTATTTT
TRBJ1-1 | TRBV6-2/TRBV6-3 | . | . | CASSYDGPRREAFF | TGTGCCAGCAGTTACGACGGCCCCCGTCGCGAAGCTTTCTTT
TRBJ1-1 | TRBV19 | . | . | CAKTKGRTDTEAFF | TGTGCCAAGACTAAGGGTCGAACTGACACTGAAGCTTTCTTT
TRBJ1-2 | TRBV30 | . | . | CAWSSDGISNYGYTF | TGTGCCTGGAGTAGCGACGGGATATCTAACTATGGCTACACCTTC
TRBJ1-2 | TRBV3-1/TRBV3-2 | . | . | CASSPTPGAGYGYTF | TGTGCCAGCAGCCCAACCCCCGGGGCAGGCTATGGCTACACCTTC
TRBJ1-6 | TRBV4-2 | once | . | CASSLRKSSYNSPLHF | TGTGCCAGCAGCCTACGCAAGAGCTCCTATAATTCACCCCTCCACTTT
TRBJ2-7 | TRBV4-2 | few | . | CASSQVETAGEQYF | TGTGCCAGCAGCCAGGTCGAAACGGCCGGGGAGCAGTACTTC
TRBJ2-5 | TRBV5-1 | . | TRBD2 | CASRPGTSKETQYF | TGCGCCAGCAGACCCGGGACTAGCAAAGAGACCCAGTACTTC
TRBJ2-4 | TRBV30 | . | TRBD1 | CAWSVLRGQGVAKNIQYF | TGTGCCTGGAGTGTACTAAGGGGACAGGGGGTAGCCAAAAACATTCAGTACTTC
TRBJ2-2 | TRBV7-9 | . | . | CASSLMWGTGELFF | TGTGCCAGCAGCTTAATGTGGGGAACCGGGGAGCTGTTTTTT
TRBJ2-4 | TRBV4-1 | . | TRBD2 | CASSQDWGSGRLAKNIQYF | TGCGCCAGCAGCCAAGATTGGGGTAGCGGGAGATTAGCCAAAAACATTCAGTACTTC
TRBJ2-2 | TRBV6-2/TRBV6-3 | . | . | CASSPSHNTGELFF | TGTGCCAGCAGCCCCTCACACAACACCGGGGAGCTGTTTTTT
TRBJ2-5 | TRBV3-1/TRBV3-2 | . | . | CASSQVWETQYF | TGTGCCAGCAGCCAGGTTTGGGAGACCCAGTACTTC